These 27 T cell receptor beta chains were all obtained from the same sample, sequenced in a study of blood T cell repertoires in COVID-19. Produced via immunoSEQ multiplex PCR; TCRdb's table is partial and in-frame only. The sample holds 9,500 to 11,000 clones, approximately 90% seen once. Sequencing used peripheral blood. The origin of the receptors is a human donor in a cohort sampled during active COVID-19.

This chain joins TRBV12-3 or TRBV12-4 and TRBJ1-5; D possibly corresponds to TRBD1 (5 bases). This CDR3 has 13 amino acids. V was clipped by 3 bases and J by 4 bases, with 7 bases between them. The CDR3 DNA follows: TGTGCCAGCAGTTTTGGGGGGAATCAGCCCCAGCATTTT. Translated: CASSFGGNQPQHF.

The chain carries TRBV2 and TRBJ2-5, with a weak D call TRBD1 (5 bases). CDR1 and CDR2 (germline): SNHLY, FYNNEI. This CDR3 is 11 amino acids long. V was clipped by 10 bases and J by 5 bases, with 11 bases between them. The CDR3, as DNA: TGTGCCAATAACCAGGGCGAGACCCAGTACTTC. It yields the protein CANNQGETQYF. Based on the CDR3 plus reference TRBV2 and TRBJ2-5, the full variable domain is EPEVTQTPSHQVTQMGQEVILRCVPISNHLYFYWYRQILGQKVEFLVSFYNNEISEKSEIFDDQFSVERPDGSNFTLKIRSTKLEDSAMYFCANNQGETQYFGPGTRLLVL.

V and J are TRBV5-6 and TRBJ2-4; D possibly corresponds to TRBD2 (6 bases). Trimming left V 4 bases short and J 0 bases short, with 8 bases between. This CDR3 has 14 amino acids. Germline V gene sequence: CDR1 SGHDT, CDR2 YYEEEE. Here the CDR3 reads CASSGTVAKNIQYF. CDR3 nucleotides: TGTGCCAGCAGCGGGACTGTAGCCAAAAACATTCAGTACTTC. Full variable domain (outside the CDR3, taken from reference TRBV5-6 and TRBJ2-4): DAGVTQSPTHLIKTRGQQVTLRCSPKSGHDTVSWYQQALGQGPQFIFQYYEEEERQRGNFPDRFSGHQFPNYSSELNVNALLLGDSALYLCASSGTVAKNIQYFGAGTRLSVL.

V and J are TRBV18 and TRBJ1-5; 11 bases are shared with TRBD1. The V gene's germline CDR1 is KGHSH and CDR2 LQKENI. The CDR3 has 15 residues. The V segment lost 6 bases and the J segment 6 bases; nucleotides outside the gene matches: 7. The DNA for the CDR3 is TGTGCCAGCTCCCGGGACAGGGGGAGTTTTCAGCCCCAGCATTTT. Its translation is CASSRDRGSFQPQHF.

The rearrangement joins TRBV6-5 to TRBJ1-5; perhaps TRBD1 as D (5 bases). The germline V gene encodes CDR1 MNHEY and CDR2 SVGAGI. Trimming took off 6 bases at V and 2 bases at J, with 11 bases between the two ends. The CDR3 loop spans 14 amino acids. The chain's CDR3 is CASSHRLGNQPQHF. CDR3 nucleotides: TGTGCCAGCAGCCACAGGTTGGGCAATCAGCCCCAGCATTTT.

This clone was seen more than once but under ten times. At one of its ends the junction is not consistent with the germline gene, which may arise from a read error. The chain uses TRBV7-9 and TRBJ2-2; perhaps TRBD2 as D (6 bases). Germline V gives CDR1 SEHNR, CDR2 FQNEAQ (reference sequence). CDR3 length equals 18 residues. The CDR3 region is CPSSYTRGAAGNTGELFF. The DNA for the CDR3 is TGTCCCAGCAGCTATACTCGCGGGGCGGCCGGGAACACCGGGGAGCTGTTTTTT.

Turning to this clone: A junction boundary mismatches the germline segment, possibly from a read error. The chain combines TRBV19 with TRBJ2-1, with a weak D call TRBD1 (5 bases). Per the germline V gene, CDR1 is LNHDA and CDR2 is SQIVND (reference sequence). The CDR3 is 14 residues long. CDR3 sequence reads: CASSIPNLQAPSVF. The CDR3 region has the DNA TGTGCCAGTAGTATCCCAAACCTACAGGCCCCCTCGGTCTTC.

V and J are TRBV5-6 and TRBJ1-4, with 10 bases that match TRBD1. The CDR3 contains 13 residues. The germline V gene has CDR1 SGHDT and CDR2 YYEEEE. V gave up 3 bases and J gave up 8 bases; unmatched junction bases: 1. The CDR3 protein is CASSWGQGEKLFF. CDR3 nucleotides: TGTGCCAGCAGCTGGGGACAGGGGGAAAAACTGTTTTTT.

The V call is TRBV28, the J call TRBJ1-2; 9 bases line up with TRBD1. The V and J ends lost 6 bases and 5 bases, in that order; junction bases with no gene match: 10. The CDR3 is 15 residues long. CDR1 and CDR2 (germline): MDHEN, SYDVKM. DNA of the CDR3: TGTGCCAGCAGCCCTGACAGGGGGGTTTTGTATGGCTACACCTTC. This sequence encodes CASSPDRGVLYGYTF.

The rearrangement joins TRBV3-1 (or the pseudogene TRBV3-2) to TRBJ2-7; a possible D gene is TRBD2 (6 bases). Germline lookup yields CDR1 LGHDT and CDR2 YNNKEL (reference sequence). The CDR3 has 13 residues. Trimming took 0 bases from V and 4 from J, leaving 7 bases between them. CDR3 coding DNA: TGTGCCAGCAGCCAAGAGGGAGGATACGAGCAGTACTTC. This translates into CASSQEGGYEQYF.

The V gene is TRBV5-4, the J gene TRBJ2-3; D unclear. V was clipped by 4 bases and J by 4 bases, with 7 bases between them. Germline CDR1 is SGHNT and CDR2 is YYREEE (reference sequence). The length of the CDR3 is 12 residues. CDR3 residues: CASSLPPDTQYF. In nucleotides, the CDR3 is TGTGCCAGCAGCCTCCCCCCAGATACGCAGTATTTT.

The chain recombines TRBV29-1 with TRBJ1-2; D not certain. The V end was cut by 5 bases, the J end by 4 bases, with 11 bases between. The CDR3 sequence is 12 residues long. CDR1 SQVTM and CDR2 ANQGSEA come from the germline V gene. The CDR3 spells CSVPDGPYGYTF. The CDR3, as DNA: TGCAGCGTTCCGGATGGGCCCTATGGCTACACCTTC.

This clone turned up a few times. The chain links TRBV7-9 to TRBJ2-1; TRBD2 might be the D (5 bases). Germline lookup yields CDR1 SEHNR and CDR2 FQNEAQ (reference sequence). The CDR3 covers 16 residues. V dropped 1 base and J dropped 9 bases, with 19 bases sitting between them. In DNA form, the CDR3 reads TGTGCCAGCAGCTTAGGGTTGCTCTCCGGCGAGGGTGAGCAGTTCTTC. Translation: CASSLGLLSGEGEQFF.

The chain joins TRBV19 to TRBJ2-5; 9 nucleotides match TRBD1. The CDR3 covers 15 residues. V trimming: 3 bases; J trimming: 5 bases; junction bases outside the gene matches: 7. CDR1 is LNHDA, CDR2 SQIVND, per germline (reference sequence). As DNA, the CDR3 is TGTGCCAGTAGTATCGGACAGGGGCGCCGGGAGACCCAGTACTTC. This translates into CASSIGQGRRETQYF.

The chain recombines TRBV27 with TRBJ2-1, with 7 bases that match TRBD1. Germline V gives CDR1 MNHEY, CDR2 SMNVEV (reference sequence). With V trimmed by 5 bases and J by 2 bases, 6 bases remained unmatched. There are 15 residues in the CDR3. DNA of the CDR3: TGTGCCAGCAGTCGCGACAGGGCCACCTACAATGAGCAGTTCTTC. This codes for CASSRDRATYNEQFF.

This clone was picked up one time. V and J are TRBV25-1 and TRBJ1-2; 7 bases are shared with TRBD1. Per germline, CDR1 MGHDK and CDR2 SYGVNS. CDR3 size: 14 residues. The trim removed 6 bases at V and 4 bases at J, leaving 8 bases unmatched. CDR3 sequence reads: CASRKTGLSYGYTF. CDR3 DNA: TGTGCCAGCAGAAAGACAGGGCTATCCTATGGCTACACCTTC.

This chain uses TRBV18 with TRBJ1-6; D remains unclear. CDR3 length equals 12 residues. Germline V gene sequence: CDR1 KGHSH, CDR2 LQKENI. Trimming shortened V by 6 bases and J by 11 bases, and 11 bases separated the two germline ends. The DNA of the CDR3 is TGTGCCAGCTCTCAACCCGGGACACCCCTCCACTTT. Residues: CASSQPGTPLHF.

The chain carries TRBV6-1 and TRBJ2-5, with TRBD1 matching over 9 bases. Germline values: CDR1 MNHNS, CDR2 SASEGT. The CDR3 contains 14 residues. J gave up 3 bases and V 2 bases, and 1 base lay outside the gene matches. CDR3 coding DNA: TGTGCCAGCAGTGAAAGGGACAGGGAAGAGACCCAGTACTTC. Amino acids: CASSERDREETQYF.

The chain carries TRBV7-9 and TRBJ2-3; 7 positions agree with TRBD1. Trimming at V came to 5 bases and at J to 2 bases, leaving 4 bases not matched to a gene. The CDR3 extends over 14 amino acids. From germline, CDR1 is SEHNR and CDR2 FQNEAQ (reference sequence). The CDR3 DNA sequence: TGTGCCAGCAGCCTGGGACAGTTCACAGATACGCAGTATTTT. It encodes CASSLGQFTDTQYF.

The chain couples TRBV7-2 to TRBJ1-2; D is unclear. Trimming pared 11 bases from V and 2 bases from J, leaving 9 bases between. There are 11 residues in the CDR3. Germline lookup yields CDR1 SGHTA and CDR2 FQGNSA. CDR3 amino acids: CAGLGNYGYTF. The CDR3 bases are TGTGCCGGGCTTGGGAACTATGGCTACACCTTC.

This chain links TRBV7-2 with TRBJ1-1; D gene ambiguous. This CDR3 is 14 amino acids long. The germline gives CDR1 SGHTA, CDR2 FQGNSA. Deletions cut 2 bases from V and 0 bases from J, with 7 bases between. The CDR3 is CASSLSVMNTEAFF. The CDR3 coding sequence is TGTGCCAGCAGCTTATCTGTTATGAACACTGAAGCTTTCTTT. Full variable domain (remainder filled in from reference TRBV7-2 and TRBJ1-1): GAGVSQSPSNKVTEKGKDVELRCDPISGHTALYWYRQSLGQGLEFLIYFQGNSAPDKSGLPSDRFSAERTGGSVSTLTIQRTQQEDSAVYLCASSLSVMNTEAFFGQGTRLTVV.

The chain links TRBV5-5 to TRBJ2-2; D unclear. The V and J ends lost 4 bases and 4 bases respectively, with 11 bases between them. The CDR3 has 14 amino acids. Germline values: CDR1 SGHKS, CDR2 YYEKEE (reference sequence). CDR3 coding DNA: TGTGCCAGCAGCATACGACCAGGCACCGGGGAGCTGTTTTTT. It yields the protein CASSIRPGTGELFF.

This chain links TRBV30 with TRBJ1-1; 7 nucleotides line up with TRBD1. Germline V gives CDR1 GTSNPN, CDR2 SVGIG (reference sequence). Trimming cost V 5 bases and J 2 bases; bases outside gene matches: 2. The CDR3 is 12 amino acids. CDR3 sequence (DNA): TGTGCCTGGGGGGACAGCAACACTGAAGCTTTCTTT. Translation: CAWGDSNTEAFF.

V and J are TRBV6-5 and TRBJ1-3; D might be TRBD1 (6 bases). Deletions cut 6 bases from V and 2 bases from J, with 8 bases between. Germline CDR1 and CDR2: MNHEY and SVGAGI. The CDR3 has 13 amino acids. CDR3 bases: TGTGCCAGCAGACAGGGAGCTGGAAACACCATATATTTT. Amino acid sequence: CASRQGAGNTIYF.

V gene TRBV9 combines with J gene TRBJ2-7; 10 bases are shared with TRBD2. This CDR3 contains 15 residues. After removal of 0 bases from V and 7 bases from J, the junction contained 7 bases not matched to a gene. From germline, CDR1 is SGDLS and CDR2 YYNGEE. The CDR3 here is CASSVDSLAGEEQYF. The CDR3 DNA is TGTGCCAGCAGCGTAGATTCCCTAGCGGGGGAGGAGCAGTACTTC.

The CDR3 here is CASSRGLFGETQYF. In DNA, the CDR3 is TGTGCCAGCAGTAGGGGGCTTTTCGGGGAGACCCAGTACTTC. This sequence joins TRBV6-5 and TRBJ2-5; 7 bases agree with TRBD1. The V gene's germline CDR1 is MNHEY and CDR2 SVGAGI. The CDR3 runs to 14 residues. V dropped 5 bases and J dropped 5; count of bases not matched to a gene: 8.

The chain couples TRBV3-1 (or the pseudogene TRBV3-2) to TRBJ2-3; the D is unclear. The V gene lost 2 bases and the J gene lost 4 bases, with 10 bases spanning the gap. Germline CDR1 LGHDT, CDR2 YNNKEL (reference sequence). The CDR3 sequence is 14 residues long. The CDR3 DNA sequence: TGTGCCAGCAGCCAATTTAGTTCGGCAGATACGCAGTATTTT. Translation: CASSQFSSADTQYF.